This record concerns one TCR beta chain sequence. CDR3 size: 11 residues. Looked up from germline, CDR1 is SGHAT and CDR2 is FQNNGV. The V and J ends lost 5 bases and 2 bases respectively, with 3 bases between them. Sequenced by immunoSEQ multiplex PCR; TCRdb stores in-frame clones only, minus some. The sample has some 50,000 clones, approximately 88% seen once. The record originates from a study of PD-L1 blockade in urothelial cancer. Indicated time point: pretreatment peripheral blood. The rearrangement links TRBV11-2 to TRBJ2-5, with D unresolved. The sample in question was PBMCs, obtained around atezolizumab (anti-PD-L1) treatment. The sequence was obtained from a woman between 55 and 75 years old with urothelial cancer. CDR3 DNA sequence: TGTGCCAGCAGCCCACAAGAGACCCAGTACTTC. It is translated as CASSPQETQYF.